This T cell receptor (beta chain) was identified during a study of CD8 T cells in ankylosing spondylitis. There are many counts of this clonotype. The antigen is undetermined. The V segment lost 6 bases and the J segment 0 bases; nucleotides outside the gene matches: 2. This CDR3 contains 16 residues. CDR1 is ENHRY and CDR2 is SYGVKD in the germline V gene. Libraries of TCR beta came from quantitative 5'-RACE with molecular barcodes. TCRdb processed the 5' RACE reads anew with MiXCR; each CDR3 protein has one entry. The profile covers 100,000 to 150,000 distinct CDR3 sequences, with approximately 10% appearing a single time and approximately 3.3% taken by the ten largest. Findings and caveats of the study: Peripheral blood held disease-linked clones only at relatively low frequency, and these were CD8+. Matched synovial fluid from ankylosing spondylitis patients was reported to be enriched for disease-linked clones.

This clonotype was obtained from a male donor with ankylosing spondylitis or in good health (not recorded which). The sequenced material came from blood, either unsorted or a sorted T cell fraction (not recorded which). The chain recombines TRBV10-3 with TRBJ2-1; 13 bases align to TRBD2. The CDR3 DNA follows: TGTGCCATCAGAGGGACTAGCGGGAACTCCTACAATGAGCAGTTCTTC. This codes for CAIRGTSGNSYNEQFF.